Listed below are T cell receptor beta chains from one sample, sequenced in a study of T cell responses to AZD1222 COVID-19 vaccine. Libraries were prepared by immunoSEQ multiplex PCR; TCRdb keeps only in-frame clonotypes and omits some of them. The sample consists of 60,000 to 75,000 clones, approximately 90% of them appearing once. Source: peripheral blood, taken on day 0 of AZD1222 vaccination. These receptors came from an adult in good health. Each CDR3 is given with its conserved first and last residue. Each record gives: CDR3 DNA, CDR3 protein, D gene, V gene, J gene, clone size. D genes are given only for firm matches. Some rows have no size entry. The others give once, few or many, or a class for an expanded clone.

TGTGCCAGCACCCCAGGTGGACTAGCGGGAGAGACCCAGTACTTC	CASTPGGLAGETQYF	TRBD2	TRBV6-5	TRBJ2-5	.
TGTGCCAGTAGCCCAGGGAGTAACTATGGCTACACCTTC	CASSPGSNYGYTF	.	TRBV19	TRBJ1-2	.
TGTGCCAGCAGCCTAACCAGAAACAATGAGCAGTTCTTC	CASSLTRNNEQFF	.	TRBV7-2	TRBJ2-1	.
TGTGCCACCAGAGGCCCCGGGGGCGCGAACACCGGGGAGCTGTTTTTT	CATRGPGGANTGELFF	.	TRBV24-1	TRBJ2-2	.
TGTGCCAGCAGTGAAGCTAGGACTCCGCCCCAGCATTTT	CASSEARTPPQHF	.	TRBV2	TRBJ1-5	.
TGTGCCAGCAGCCCTCCGAGCTCCTACGAGCAGTACTTC	CASSPPSSYEQYF	.	TRBV13	TRBJ2-7	.
TGTGCCAGCAGCCCCAGGGTAGTGAGTGGAAACACCATATATTTT	CASSPRVVSGNTIYF	.	TRBV7-2	TRBJ1-3	few
TGTGCCAGCAGCTTAAACGGCATGAACACTGAAGCTTTCTTT	CASSLNGMNTEAFF	.	TRBV7-9	TRBJ1-1	once
TGTGCCAGCAGCCAAGCACAGGGTTCCGGGGAGCTGTTTTTT	CASSQAQGSGELFF	.	TRBV4-2	TRBJ2-2	.
TGTGCCACTCAAAGTGGGAAAGCTTTCTTT	CATQSGKAFF	.	TRBV6-5	TRBJ1-1	.
TGTGCCAGCAGCCCGGGACAGAATAACGAAAAACTGTTTTTT	CASSPGQNNEKLFF	TRBD1	TRBV6-5	TRBJ1-4	.
TGTGCCAGTGGACAGAACGCCTACGAGCAGTACTTC	CASGQNAYEQYF	.	TRBV12-3/TRBV12-4	TRBJ2-7	once
TGCAGCGTGTTAGGGGTTATGAACACTGAAGCTTTCTTT	CSVLGVMNTEAFF	.	TRBV29-1	TRBJ1-1	.
TGCGCCAGCAGCTTCCCGGGCGGTGGCTACACCTTC	CASSFPGGGYTF	.	TRBV5-1	TRBJ1-2	.
TGCGCCAGCAGCTTGGCCGGGGCCAACTCTGGAAACACCATATATTTT	CASSLAGANSGNTIYF	.	TRBV5-1	TRBJ1-3	few
TGCGCCAGCAGCCCCAGGGAGGGTTCAGCAACTAATGAAAAACTGTTTTTT	CASSPREGSATNEKLFF	.	TRBV5-1	TRBJ1-4	.
TGTGCCAGCAGTCTGACTAGCGGGTCCTACAATGAGCAGTTCTTC	CASSLTSGSYNEQFF	TRBD2	TRBV11-2	TRBJ2-1	.
TGCGCCAGCAGCTTCGCCCTACAGGGGGCCGGGACCCAGTACTTC	CASSFALQGAGTQYF	TRBD1	TRBV5-1	TRBJ2-5	.
TGTGCCAGCAGCCAAATTTGGGCGGGACAGGTGGGTGGCTACACCTTC	CASSQIWAGQVGGYTF	TRBD1	TRBV4-2	TRBJ1-2	.
TGTGCCAGTGGGGAGAGGGACCGAGACACTGAAGCTTTCTTT	CASGERDRDTEAFF	.	TRBV6-5	TRBJ1-1	.
TGTGCCAGCAGCCATGCCACCGGGGGCTACACCTTC	CASSHATGGYTF	.	TRBV3-1/TRBV3-2	TRBJ1-2	.
TGTGCCAGCAGCTTAAATTATGGGGGAGACTCAGACAATGAGCAGTTCTTC	CASSLNYGGDSDNEQFF	.	TRBV7-3	TRBJ2-1	.
TGCGCCAGCAGCTTGTGGACAGGGGAGGGCTATGGCTACACCTTC	CASSLWTGEGYGYTF	TRBD1	TRBV5-1	TRBJ1-2	.
TGTGCCAGCAGCGCCGGGGACAGGGTAAATGAGCAGTTCTTC	CASSAGDRVNEQFF	TRBD1	TRBV9	TRBJ2-1	once
TGTGCCAGCAGTGAAGCGCTTCAGGACACTGAAGCTTTCTTT	CASSEALQDTEAFF	.	TRBV2	TRBJ1-1	.
TGTGCCAGCAGCCGACGGGAGTATGGCTACACCTTC	CASSRREYGYTF	.	TRBV7-2	TRBJ1-2	.